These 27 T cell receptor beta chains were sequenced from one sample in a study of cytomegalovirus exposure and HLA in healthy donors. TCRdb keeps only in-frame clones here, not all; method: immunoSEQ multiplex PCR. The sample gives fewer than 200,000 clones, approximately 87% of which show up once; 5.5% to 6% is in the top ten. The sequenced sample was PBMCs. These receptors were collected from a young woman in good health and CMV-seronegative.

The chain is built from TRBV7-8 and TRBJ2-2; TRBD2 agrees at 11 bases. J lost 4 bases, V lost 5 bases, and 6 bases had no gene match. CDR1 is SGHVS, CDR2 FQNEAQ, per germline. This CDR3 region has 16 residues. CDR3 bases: TGTGCCAGCAGCCCGAGACTAGCGGGGAGCACCGGGGAGCTGTTTTTT. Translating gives CASSPRLAGSTGELFF.

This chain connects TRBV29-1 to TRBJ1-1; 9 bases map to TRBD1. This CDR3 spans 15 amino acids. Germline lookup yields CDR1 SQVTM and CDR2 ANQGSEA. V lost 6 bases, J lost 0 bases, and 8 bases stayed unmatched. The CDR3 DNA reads TGCAGCGTGGCCAGGACAGGGGAGGTGAACACTGAAGCTTTCTTT. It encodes CSVARTGEVNTEAFF. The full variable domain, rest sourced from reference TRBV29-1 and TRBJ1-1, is SAVISQKPSRDICQRGTSLTIQCQVDSQVTMMFWYRQQPGQSLTLIATANQGSEATYESGFVIDKFPISRPNLTFSTLTVSNMSPEDSSIYLCSVARTGEVNTEAFFGQGTRLTVV.

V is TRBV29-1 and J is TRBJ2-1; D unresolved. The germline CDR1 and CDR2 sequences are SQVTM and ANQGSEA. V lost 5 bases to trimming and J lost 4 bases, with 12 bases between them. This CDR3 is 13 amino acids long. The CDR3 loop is CSVSPFGYNEQFF. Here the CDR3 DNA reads TGCAGCGTTTCCCCGTTTGGATACAATGAGCAGTTCTTC.

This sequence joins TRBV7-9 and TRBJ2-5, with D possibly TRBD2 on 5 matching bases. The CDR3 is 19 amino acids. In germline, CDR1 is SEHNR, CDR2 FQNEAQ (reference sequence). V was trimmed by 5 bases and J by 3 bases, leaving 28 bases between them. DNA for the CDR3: TGTGCCAGCAGCCAACAAACCCCTGCCCGGGGTATAGAAAAAGAGACCCAGTACTTC. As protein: CASSQQTPARGIEKETQYF.

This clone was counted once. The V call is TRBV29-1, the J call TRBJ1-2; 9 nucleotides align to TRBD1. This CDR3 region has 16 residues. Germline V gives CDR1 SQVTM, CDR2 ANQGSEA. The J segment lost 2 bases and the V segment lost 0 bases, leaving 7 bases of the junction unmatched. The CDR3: CSVEDRGTGSNYGYTF. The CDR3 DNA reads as TGCAGCGTTGAAGATCGCGGGACAGGGTCCAACTATGGCTACACCTTC. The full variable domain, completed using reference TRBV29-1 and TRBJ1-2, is SAVISQKPSRDICQRGTSLTIQCQVDSQVTMMFWYRQQPGQSLTLIATANQGSEATYESGFVIDKFPISRPNLTFSTLTVSNMSPEDSSIYLCSVEDRGTGSNYGYTFGSGTRLTVV.

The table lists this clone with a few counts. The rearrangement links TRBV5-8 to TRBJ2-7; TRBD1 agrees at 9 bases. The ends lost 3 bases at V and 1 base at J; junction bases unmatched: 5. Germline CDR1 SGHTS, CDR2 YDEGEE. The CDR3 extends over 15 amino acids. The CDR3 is CASSYGQGISYEQYF. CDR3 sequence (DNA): TGTGCCAGCAGCTATGGACAGGGGATTTCCTACGAGCAGTACTTC. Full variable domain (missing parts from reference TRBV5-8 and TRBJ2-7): EAGVTQSPTHLIKTRGQQATLRCSPISGHTSVYWYQQALGLGLQFLLWYDEGEERNRGNFPPRFSGRQFPNYSSELNVNALELEDSALYLCASSYGQGISYEQYFGPGTRLTVT.

The CDR3 reads CASQGVRGYTF. DNA of the CDR3: TGTGCCTCCCAGGGCGTGAGGGGCTACACCTTC. This chain uses TRBV19 with TRBJ1-2, with D possibly being TRBD1 (5 bases). Trimming stripped 11 bases from V and 8 bases from J, with 15 bases between. CDR3 length: 11 residues. Germline V CDR1 and CDR2: LNHDA, SQIVND (reference sequence).

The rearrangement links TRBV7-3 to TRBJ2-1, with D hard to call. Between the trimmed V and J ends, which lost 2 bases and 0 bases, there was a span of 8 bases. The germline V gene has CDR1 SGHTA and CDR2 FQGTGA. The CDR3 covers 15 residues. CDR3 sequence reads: CASSLGVSSYNEQFF. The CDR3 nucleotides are TGTGCCAGCAGCTTAGGGGTGAGCTCCTACAATGAGCAGTTCTTC.

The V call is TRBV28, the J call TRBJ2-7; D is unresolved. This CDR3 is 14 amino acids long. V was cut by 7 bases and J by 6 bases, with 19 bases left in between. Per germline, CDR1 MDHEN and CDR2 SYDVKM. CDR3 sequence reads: CASNLGMVSGEQYF. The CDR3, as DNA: TGTGCCAGCAACCTCGGTATGGTATCTGGCGAGCAGTACTTC.

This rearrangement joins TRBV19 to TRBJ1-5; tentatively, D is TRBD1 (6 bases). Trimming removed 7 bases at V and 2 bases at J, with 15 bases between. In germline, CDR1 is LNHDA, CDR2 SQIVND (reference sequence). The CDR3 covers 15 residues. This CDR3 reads CASTRGVVGNQPQHF. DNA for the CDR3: TGTGCCAGTACCAGGGGCGTCGTTGGCAATCAGCCCCAGCATTTT.

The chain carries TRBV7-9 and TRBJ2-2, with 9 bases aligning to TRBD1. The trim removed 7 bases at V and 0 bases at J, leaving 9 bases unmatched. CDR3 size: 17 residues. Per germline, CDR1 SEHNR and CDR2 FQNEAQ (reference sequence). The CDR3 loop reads CASKSTRDRANTGELFF. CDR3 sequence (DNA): TGTGCCAGCAAAAGCACCCGGGACAGGGCGAACACCGGGGAGCTGTTTTTT.

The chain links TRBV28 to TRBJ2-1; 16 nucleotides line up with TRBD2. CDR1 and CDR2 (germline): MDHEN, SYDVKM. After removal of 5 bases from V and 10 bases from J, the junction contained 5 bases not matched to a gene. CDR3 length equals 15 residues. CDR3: CASSLPGLAGGEQFF. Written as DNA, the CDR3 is TGTGCCAGCAGTCTACCGGGACTAGCGGGAGGGGAGCAGTTCTTC.

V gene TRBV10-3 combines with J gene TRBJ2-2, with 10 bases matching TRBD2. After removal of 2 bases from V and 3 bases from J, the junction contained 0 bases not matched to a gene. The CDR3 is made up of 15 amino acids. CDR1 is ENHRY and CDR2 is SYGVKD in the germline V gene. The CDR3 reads CAISELAGDTGELFF. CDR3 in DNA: TGTGCCATCAGTGAGCTAGCGGGGGACACCGGGGAGCTGTTTTTT.

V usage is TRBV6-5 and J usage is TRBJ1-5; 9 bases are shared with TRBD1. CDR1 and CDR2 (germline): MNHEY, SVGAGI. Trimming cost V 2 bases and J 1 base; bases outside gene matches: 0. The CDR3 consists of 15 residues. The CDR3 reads CASSYGTGSNQPQHF. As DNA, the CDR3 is TGTGCCAGCAGTTACGGGACAGGGAGCAATCAGCCCCAGCATTTT.

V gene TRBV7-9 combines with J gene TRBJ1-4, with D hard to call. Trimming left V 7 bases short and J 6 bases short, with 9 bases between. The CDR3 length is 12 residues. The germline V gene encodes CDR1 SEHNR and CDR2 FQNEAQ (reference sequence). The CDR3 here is CASTGGHEKLFF. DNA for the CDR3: TGTGCCAGCACCGGAGGGCATGAAAAACTGTTTTTT.

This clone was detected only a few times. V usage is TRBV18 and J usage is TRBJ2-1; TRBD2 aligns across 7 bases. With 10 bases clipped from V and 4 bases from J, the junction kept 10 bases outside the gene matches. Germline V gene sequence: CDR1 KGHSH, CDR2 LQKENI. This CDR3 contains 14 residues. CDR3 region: CATAGTGGYNEQFF. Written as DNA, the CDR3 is TGTGCCACCGCCGGGACGGGAGGTTACAATGAGCAGTTCTTC. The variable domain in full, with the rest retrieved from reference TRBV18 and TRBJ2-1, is NAGVMQNPRHLVRRRGQEARLRCSPMKGHSHVYWYRQLPEEGLKFMVYLQKENIIDESGMPKERFSAEFPKEGPSILRIQQVVRGDSAAYFCATAGTGGYNEQFFGPGTRLTVL.

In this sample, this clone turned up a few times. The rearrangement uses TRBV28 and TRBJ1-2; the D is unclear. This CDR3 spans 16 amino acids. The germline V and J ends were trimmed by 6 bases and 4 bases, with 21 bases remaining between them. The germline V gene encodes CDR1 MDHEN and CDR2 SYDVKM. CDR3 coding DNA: TGTGCCAGCAGAATAAGTAAGGAGCGGCAGTCCTATGGCTACACCTTC. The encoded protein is CASRISKERQSYGYTF.

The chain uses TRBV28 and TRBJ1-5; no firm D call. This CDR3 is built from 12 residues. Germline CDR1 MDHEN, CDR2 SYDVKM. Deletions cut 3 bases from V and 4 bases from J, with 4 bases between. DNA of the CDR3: TGTGCCAGCAGTTTGGAGAATCAGCCCCAGCATTTT. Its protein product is CASSLENQPQHF.

CDR3 in amino acids: CASSLGASGVVFETQYF. For the CDR3, the DNA is TGCGCCAGCAGCTTGGGCGCTAGCGGGGTTGTGTTTGAGACCCAGTACTTC. V is TRBV5-1 and J is TRBJ2-5; TRBD2 aligns across 9 bases. The CDR3 totals 17 residues. The germline V gene has CDR1 SGHRS and CDR2 YFSETQ. The J segment lost 5 bases and the V segment lost 0 bases, leaving 11 bases of the junction unmatched.

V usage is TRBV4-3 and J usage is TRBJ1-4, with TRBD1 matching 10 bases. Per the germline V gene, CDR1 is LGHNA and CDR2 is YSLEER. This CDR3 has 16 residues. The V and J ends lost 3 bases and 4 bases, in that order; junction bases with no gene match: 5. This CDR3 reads CASSQDRGFGNEKLFF. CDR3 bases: TGCGCCAGCAGCCAGGACAGGGGGTTTGGTAATGAAAAACTGTTTTTT.

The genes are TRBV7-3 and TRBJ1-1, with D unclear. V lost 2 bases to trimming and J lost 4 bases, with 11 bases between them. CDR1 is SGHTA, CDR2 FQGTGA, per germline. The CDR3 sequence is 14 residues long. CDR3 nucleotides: TGTGCCAGCAGCTTAGATGGGCAGACCACTGAAGCTTTCTTT. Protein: CASSLDGQTTEAFF.

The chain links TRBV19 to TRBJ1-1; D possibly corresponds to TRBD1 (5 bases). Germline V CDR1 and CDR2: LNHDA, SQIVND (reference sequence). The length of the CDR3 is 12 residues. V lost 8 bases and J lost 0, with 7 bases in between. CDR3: CASQGVNTEAFF. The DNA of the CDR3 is TGTGCCAGTCAGGGTGTGAACACTGAAGCTTTCTTT.

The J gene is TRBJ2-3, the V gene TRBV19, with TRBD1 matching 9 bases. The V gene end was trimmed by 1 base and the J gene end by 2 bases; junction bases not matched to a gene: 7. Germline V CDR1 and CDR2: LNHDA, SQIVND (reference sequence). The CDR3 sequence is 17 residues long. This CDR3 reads CASSIGLGQGSTDTQYF. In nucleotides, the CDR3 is TGTGCCAGTAGTATAGGATTGGGACAGGGATCCACAGATACGCAGTATTTT.

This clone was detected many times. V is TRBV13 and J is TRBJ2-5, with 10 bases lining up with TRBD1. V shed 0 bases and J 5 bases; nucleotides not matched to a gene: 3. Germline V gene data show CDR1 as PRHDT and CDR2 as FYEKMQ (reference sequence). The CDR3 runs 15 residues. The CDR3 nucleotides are TGTGCCAGCAGCTTAGGGCGGACAGGGGGGGAGACCCAGTACTTC. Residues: CASSLGRTGGETQYF.

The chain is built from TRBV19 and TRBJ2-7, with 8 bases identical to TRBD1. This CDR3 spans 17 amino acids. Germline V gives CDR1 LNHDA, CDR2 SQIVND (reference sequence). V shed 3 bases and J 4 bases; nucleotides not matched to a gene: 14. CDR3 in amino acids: CASSISIIPGQEYEQYF. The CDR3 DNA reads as TGTGCCAGTAGTATTTCAATTATACCGGGACAGGAGTACGAGCAGTACTTC.

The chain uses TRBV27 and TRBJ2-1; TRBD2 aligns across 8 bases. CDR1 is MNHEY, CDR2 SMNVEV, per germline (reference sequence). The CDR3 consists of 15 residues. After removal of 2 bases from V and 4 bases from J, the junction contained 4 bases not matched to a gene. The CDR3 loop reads CASSLGTSGYNEQFF. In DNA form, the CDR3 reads TGTGCCAGCAGTTTAGGGACTAGTGGGTACAATGAGCAGTTCTTC.

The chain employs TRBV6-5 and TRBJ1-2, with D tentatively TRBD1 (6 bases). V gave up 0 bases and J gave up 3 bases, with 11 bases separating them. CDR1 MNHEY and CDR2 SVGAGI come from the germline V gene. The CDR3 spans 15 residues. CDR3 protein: CASSYSGQLYYGYTF. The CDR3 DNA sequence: TGTGCCAGCAGTTACTCCGGACAGCTTTACTATGGCTACACCTTC.